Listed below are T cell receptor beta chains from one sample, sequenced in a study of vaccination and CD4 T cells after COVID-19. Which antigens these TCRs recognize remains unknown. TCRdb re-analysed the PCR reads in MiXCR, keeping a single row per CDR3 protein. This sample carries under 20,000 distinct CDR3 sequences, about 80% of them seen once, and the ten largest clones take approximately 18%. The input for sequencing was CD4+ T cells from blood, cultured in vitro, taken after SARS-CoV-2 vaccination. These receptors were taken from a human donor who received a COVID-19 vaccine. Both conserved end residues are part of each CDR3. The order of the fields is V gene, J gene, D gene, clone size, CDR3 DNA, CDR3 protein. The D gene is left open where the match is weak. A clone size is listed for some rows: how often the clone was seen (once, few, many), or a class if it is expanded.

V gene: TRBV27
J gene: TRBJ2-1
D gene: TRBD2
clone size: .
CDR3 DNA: TGTGCCAGCAAAATACTAGCGGGGGGGAATGAGCAGTTCTTC
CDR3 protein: CASKILAGGNEQFF

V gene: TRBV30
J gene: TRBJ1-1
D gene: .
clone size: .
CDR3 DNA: TGTGCCTGGATTGGCAGGGTATCTGGCACTGAAGCTTTCTTT
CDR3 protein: CAWIGRVSGTEAFF

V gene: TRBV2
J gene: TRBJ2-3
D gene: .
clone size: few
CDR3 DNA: TGTGCCAGCAGTGTAGGGCAGAGCACAGATACGCAGTATTTT
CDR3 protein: CASSVGQSTDTQYF

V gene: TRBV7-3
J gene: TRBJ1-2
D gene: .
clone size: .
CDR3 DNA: TGTGCCAGCAGCTTAACTGGGTCCCAGCATGGCTACACCTTC
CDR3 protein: CASSLTGSQHGYTF

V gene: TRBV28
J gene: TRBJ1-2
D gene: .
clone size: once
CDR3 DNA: TGTGCCAGCAGTTTACCGGGATGGGGCTACACCTTC
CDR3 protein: CASSLPGWGYTF

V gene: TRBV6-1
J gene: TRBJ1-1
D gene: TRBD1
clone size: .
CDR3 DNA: TGTGCCAGCAGTCAAGACAGGGACGAGGGCACTGAAGCTTTCTTT
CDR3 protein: CASSQDRDEGTEAFF

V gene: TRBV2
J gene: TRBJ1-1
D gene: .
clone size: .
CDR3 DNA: TGTGCCAGCAGGACGGCTTCCATGAACACTGAAGCTTTCTTT
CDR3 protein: CASRTASMNTEAFF

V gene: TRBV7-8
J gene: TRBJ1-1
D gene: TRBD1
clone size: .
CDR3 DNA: TGTGCCAGCAGCTTAGACCGCAGGGGGGGGGACACTGAAGCTTTCTTT
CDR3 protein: CASSLDRRGGDTEAFF

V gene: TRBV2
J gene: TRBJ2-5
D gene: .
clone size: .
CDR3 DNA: TGTGCCAGCAATATTGGACAGCAAGAGACCCAGTACTTC
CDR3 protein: CASNIGQQETQYF

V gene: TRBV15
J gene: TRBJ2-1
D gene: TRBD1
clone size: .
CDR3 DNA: TGTGCCACTGCTACCGGGACAGCCTACAATGAGCAGTTCTTC
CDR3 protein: CATATGTAYNEQFF

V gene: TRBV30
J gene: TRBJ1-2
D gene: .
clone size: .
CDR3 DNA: TGTGCCTGGACTAACAAGACAGCTAGAAACTATGGCTACACCTTC
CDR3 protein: CAWTNKTARNYGYTF

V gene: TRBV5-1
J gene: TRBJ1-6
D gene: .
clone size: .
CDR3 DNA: TGCGCCAGCAGCCAATTGGGCGATAATTCACCCCTCCACTTT
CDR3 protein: CASSQLGDNSPLHF

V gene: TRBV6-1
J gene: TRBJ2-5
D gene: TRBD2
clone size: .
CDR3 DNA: TGTGCCAGCCGGACTAGCGGGGGGGAAGAGACCCAGTACTTC
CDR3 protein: CASRTSGGEETQYF

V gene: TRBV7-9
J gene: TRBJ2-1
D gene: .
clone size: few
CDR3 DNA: TGTGCCAGCAGCTTCAAGGTTGGGGTCTCCTACAATGAGCAGTTCTTC
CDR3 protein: CASSFKVGVSYNEQFF

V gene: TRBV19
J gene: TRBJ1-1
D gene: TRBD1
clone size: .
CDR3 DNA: TGTGCCAGTAGCCAAGGGGGCAGGAACACTGAAGCTTTCTTT
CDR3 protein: CASSQGGRNTEAFF

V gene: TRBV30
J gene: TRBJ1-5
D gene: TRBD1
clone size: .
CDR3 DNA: TGTGCCTGGAGTGTGGGACAGGGTAGTCAGCCCCAGCATTTT
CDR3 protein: CAWSVGQGSQPQHF

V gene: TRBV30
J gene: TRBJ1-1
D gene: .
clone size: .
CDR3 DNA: TGTGCCTGGAGTCAAACGGGCGAAGCTTTCTTT
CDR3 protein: CAWSQTGEAFF

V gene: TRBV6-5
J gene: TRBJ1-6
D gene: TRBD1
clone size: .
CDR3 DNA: TGTGCCAGCAGTTCCGGGACAGCCTATAATTCACCCCTCCACTTT
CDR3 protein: CASSSGTAYNSPLHF

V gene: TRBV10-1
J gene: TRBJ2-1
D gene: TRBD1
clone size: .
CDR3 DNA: TGCGCCAGCAGTGGCGCCGGGACAGGGATTTCCAGGCGGTCGAATGAGCAGTTCTTC
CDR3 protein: CASSGAGTGISRRSNEQFF

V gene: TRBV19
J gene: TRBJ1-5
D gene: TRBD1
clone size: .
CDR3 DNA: TGTGCCAGTAGTATAAGGACAGGGGGCTGGCCCCGCAATCAGCCCCAGCATTTT
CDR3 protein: CASSIRTGGWPRNQPQHF

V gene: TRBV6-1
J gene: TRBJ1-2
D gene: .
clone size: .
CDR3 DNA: TGTGCCACCAAGGACGGGCTCTATGGCTACACCTTC
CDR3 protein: CATKDGLYGYTF

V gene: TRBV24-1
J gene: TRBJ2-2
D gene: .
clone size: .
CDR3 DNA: TGTGCCACCAGTGTCAGGTTCCCCGGGGAGCTGTTTTTT
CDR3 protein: CATSVRFPGELFF

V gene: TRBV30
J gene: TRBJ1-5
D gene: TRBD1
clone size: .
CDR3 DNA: TGTGCCTGGGGGACAGGGGCTCAGCCCCAGCATTTT
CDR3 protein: CAWGTGAQPQHF

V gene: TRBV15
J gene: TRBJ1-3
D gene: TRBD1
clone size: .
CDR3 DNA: TGTGCCACCCGAGCTCAGGGGGCTGGAAACACCATATATTTT
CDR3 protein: CATRAQGAGNTIYF

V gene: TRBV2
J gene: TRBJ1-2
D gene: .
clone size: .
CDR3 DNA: TGTGCCAGCAGGCTAGACTATGGCTACACCTTC
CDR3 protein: CASRLDYGYTF

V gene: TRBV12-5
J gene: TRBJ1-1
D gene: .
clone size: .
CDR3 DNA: TGTGCTAGTGGTTTGGTACTAGGGACCATGGGGGCTGAAGCTTTCTTT
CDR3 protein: CASGLVLGTMGAEAFF

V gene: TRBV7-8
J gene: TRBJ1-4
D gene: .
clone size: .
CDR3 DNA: TGTGCCAGCAGCGCAGCAGGACGTGAAAAACTGTTTTTT
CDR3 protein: CASSAAGREKLFF

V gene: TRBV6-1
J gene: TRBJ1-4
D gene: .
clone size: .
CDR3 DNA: TGTGCCAGCACCGCCAGGGGTACTAATGAAAAACTGTTTTTT
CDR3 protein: CASTARGTNEKLFF

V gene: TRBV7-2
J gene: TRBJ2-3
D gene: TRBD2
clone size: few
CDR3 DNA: TGTGCTTCCAACCTGGGCGGGGGACGCACAGATACGCAGTATTTT
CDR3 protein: CASNLGGGRTDTQYF

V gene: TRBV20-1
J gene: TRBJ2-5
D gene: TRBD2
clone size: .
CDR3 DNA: TGCAGTTTTTTAAGAAAGGGACTAGCGGGGGGAGGGGAGACCCAGTACTTC
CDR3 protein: CSFLRKGLAGGGETQYF

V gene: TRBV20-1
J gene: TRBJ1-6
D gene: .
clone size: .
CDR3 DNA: TGCAGTGCTCGACGGACTGGGAATTCACCCCTCCACTTT
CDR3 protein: CSARRTGNSPLHF

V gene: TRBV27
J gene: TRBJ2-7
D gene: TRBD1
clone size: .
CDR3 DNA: TGTGCCAGCAGTTTGACCCCGTGGGACAGGGCCCACGAGCAGTACTTC
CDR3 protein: CASSLTPWDRAHEQYF

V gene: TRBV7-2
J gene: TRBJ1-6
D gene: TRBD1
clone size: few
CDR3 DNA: TGTGCCAGCAGCCGGGACAGTAATTCACCCCTCCACTTT
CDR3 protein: CASSRDSNSPLHF

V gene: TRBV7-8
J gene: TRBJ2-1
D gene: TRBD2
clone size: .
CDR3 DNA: TGTGCCAGCAGCAGGACTAGCGGGGGGCTTTCCTACAATGAGCAGTTCTTC
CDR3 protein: CASSRTSGGLSYNEQFF

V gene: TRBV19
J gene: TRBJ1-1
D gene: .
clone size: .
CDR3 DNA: TGTGCCAGTAGCCCTGTTTCGAACACTGAAGCTTTCTTT
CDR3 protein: CASSPVSNTEAFF

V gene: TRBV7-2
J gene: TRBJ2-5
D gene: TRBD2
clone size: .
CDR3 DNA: TGTGCCAGCAGCTCGGCTAGCGGGGGGGCCGAGGAGACCCAGTACTTC
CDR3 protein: CASSSASGGAEETQYF

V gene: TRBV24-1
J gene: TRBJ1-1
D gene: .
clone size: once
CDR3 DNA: TGTGCCACCAGTGGACACACTGAAGCTTTCTTT
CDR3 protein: CATSGHTEAFF

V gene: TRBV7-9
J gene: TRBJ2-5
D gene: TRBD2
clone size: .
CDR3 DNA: TGTGCCAGCAGCCCCACTAGCGGGGGGGCGCGGGAGACCCAGTACTTC
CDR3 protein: CASSPTSGGARETQYF

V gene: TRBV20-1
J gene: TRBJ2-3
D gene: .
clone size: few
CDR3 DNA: TGCAGTGCTAGAGGTTGGGGGCTAGGCTCGGCAGATACGCAGTATTTT
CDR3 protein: CSARGWGLGSADTQYF

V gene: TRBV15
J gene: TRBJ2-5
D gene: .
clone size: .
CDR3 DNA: TGTGCCACCAGCCCACGGGACACAGCTCAAGAGACCCAGTACTTC
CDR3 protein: CATSPRDTAQETQYF

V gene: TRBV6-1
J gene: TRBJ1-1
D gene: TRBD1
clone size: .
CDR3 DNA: TGTGCCAGCAAGTGGATGACAGGGGGCGATGAAGCTTTCTTT
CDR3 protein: CASKWMTGGDEAFF

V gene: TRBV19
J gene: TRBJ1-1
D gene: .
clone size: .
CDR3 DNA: TGTGCCAGTAGTCCGGGGGTCTACACTGAAGCTTTCTTT
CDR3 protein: CASSPGVYTEAFF

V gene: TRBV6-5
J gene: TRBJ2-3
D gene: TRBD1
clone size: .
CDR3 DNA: TGTGCCAGCAGTTCGACAGGGGATACGCAGTATTTT
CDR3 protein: CASSSTGDTQYF

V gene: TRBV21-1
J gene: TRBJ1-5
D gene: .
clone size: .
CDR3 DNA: TGTGCCAGCGACGGACACTTGCATTTT
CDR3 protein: CASDGHLHF

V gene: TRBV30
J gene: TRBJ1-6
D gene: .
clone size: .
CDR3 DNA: TGTGCCTGGAGCCTTAACAGTGGAAGTGATAATTCACCCCTCCACTTT
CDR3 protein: CAWSLNSGSDNSPLHF

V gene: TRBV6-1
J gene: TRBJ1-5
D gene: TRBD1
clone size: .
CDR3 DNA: TGTGCCAGCAGTGCGGGACAGGATTATCAGCCCCAGCATTTT
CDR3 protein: CASSAGQDYQPQHF

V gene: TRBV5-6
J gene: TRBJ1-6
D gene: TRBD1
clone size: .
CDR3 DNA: TGTGCCAGCAGCCACAGGGGGCGGAATTCACCCCTCCACTTT
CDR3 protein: CASSHRGRNSPLHF

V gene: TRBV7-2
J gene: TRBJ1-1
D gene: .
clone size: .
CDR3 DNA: TGTGCCAGCAGCTTAGGTTCAAGGGCCGAGAACACTGAAGCTTTCTTT
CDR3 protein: CASSLGSRAENTEAFF

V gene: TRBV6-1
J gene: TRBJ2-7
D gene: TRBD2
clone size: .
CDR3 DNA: TGTGCCAGCAGAGTAGCGGGGGGTTCCTACGAGCAGTACTTC
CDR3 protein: CASRVAGGSYEQYF

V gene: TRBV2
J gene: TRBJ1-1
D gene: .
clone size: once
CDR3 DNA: TGTGCCAGCAGTGAACAAAGGTCGTCAGCTTTCTTT
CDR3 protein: CASSEQRSSAFF

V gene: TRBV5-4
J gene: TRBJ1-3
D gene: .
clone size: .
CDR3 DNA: TGTGCCAGCAGCTTGGACGGAAACACCATATATTTT
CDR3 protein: CASSLDGNTIYF

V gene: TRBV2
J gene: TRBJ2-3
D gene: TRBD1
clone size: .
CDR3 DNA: TGTGCCAGCAGTGGGGGGACAGAGCTCACAGATACGCAGTATTTT
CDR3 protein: CASSGGTELTDTQYF

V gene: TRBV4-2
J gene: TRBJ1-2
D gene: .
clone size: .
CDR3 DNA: TGTGCCAGCAGCCAAGAACCCGCCGGGGGGAGCTATGGCTACACCTTC
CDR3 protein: CASSQEPAGGSYGYTF

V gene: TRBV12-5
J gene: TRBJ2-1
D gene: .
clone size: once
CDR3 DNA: TGTGCTAGTGGTTTGGAACGATTAGGACCCTACAATGAGCAGTTCTTC
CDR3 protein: CASGLERLGPYNEQFF

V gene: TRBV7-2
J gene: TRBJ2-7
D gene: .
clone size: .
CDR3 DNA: TGTGCCAGCAGCTTAGCCCAAGCGGGTGTTACCACCTACGAGCAGTACTTC
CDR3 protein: CASSLAQAGVTTYEQYF

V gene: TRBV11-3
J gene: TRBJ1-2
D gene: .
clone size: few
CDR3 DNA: TGTGCCAGCAGCTTAGAGGGGTATGGCTACACCTTC
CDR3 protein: CASSLEGYGYTF

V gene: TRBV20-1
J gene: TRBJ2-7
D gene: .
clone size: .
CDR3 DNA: TGCAGTGCTAGAGATCAAGGGCGGATTTCCTACGAGCAGTACTTC
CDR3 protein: CSARDQGRISYEQYF

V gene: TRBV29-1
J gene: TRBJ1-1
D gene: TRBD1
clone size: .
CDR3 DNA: TGCAGCGTTGAAAAGACAGGGAATGAAGCTTTCTTT
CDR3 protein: CSVEKTGNEAFF

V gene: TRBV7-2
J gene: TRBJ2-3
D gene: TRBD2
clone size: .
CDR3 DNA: TGTGCCAGCAGCCTAAGCGGGGGGGCACCCACAGATACGCAGTATTTT
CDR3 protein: CASSLSGGAPTDTQYF